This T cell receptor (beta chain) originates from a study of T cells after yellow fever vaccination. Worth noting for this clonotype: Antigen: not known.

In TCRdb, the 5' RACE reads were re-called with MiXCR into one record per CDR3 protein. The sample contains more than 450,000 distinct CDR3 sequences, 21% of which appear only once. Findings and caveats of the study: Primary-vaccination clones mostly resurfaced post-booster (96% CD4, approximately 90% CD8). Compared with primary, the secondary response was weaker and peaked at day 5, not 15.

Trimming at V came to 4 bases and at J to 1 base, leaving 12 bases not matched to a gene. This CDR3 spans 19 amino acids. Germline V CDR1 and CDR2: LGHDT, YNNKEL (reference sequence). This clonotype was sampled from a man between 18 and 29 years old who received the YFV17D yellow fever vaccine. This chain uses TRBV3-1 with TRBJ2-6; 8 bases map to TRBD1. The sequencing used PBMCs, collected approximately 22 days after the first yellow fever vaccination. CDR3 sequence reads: CASSPLWTGPRSGANVLTF. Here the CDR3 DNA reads TGTGCCAGCAGCCCCCTGTGGACAGGGCCTCGTTCTGGGGCCAACGTCCTGACTTTC. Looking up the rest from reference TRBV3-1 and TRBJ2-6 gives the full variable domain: DTAVSQTPKYLVTQMGNDKSIKCEQNLGHDTMYWYKQDSKKFLKIMFSYNNKELIINETVPNRFSPKSPDKAHLNLHINSLELGDSAVYFCASSPLWTGPRSGANVLTFGAGSRLTVL.